Sequencing of this T cell receptor beta chain was carried out in a study of T cell clonotyping in hematopoietic cell transplantation. General observations from the study: Few recipient clonotypes overlapped donors; over 95% were de novo at given depth. Recipient TCR diversity dropped after transplant; expanded clonotypes rose from day 30 to 180. Cells were unsorted, so CD4 and CD8 contributions were not separated. Graft donor and pretransplant recipient Inverse Simpson Index values predicted broader posttransplant TCR diversity.

The method was immunoSEQ multiplex PCR; TCRdb's version includes in-frame clones alone and lacks a portion of them. The table includes about 17,000 clones, roughly 91% detected once. As concerns this clone: The antigen is not known.

V was clipped by 6 bases and J by 5 bases; unmatched bases: 6. The CDR3 loop spans 13 amino acids. Germline-derived CDR1 and CDR2 are SNHLY and FYNNEI. The origin of this receptor is a man aged 40-49 years in good health. Some clones in this sample may be carry-over from other donors' samples. Sequenced: peripheral blood mononuclear cells. The chain recombines TRBV2 with TRBJ1-1; the match to TRBD1 covers 7 bases. As DNA, the CDR3 is TGTGCCAGCAGGTGGGACAGTTGGACTGAAGCTTTCTTT. This sequence encodes CASRWDSWTEAFF.